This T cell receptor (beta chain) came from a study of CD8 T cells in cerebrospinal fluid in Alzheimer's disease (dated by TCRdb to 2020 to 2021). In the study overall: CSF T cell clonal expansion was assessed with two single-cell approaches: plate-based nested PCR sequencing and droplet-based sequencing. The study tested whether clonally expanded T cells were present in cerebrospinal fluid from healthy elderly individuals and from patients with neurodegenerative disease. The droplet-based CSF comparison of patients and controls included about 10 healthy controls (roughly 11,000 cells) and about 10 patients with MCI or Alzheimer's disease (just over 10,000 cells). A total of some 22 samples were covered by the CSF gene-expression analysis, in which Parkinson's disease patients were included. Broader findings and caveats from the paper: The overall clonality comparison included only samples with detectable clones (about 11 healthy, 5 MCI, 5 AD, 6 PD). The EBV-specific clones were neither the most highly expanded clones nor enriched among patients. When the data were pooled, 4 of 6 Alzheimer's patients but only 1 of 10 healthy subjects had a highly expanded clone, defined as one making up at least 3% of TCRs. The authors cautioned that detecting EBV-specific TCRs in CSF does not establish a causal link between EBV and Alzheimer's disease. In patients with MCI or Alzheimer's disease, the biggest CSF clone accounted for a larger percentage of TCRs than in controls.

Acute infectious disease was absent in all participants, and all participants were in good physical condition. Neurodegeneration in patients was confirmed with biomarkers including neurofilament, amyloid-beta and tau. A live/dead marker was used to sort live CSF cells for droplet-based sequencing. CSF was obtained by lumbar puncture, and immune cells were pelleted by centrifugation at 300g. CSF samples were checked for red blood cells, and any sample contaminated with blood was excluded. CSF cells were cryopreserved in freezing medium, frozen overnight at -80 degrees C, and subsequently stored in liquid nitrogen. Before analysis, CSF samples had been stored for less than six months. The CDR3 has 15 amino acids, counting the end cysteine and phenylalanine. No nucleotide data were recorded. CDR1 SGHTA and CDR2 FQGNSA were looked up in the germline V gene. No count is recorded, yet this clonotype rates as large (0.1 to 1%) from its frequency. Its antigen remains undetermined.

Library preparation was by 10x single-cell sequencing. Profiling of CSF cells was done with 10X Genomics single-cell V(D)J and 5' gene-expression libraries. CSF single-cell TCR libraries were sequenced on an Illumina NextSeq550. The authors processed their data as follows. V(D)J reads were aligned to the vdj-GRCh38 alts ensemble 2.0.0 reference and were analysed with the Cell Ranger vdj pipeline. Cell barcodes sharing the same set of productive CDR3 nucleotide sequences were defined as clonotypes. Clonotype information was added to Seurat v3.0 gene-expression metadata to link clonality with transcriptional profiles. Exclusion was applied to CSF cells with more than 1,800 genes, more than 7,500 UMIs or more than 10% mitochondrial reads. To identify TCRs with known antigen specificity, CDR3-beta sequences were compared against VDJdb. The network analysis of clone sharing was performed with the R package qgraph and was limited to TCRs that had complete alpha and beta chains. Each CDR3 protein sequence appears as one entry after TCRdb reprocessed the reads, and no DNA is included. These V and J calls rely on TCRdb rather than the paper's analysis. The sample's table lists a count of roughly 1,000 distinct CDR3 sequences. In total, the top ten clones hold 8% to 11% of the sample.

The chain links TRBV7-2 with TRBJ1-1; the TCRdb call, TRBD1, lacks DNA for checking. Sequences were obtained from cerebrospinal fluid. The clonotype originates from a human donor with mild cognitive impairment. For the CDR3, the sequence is CASSLVGGAGTEAFF. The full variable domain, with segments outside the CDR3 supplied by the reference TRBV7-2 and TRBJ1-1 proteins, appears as GAGVSQSPSNKVTEKGKDVELRCDPISGHTALYWYRQSLGQGLEFLIYFQGNSAPDKSGLPSDRFSAERTGGSVSTLTIQRTQQEDSAVYLCASSLVGGAGTEAFFGQGTRLTVV.